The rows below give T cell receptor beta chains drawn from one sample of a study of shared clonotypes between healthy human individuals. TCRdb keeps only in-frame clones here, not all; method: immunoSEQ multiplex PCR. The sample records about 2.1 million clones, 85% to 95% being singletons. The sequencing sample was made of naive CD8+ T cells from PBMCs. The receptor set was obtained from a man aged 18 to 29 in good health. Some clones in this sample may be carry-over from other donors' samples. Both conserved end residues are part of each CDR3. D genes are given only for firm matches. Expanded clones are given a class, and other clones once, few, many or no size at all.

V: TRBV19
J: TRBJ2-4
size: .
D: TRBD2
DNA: TGTGCCAGTAGTAAACTAGCGGAAAATAAAAACATTCAGTACTTC
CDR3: CASSKLAENKNIQYF

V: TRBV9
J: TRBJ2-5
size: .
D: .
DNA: TGTGCCAGCAGCCCAAGAAACGAAGAGACCCAGTACTTC
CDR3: CASSPRNEETQYF

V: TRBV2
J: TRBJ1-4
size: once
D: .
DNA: TGTGCCAGCAACGGGCGGGGTGAAAAACTGTTTTTT
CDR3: CASNGRGEKLFF

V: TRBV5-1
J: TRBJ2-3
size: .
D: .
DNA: TGCGCCAGCAGCTTGTTCCTGGACTGGCGAAGCACAGATACGCAGTATTTT
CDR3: CASSLFLDWRSTDTQYF

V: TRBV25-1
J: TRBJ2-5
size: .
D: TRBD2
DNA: TGTGCCAGCAGCGCGGGAGGGTCCCGAGAGACCCAGTACTTC
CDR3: CASSAGGSRETQYF

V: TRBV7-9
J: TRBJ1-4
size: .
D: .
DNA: TGTGCCAGCAGCACGCCCGGGTCAGAAAAACTGTTTTTT
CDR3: CASSTPGSEKLFF

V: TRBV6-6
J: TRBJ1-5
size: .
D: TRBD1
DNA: TGTGCCAGCAGTTACGGGGACAGGAGGGGTGATCAGCCCCAGCATTTT
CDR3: CASSYGDRRGDQPQHF

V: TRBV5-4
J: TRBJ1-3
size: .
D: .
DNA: TGTGCCAGCAGCAGTCCAGGATTCTCTGGAAACACCATATATTTT
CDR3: CASSSPGFSGNTIYF

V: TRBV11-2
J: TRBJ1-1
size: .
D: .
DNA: TGTGCCAGCAGCTTATTTGAGGGGAGAGGGACTGAAGCTTTCTTT
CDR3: CASSLFEGRGTEAFF

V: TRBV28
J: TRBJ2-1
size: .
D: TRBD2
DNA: TGTGCCAGCAGTCGACCGGGACTAGGGTACAATGAGCAGTTCTTC
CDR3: CASSRPGLGYNEQFF

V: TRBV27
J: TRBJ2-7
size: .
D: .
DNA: TGTGCCAGCAGTCTCGGAGTAGCCCCTAACTACGAGCAGTACTTC
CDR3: CASSLGVAPNYEQYF

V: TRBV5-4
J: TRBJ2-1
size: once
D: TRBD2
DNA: TGTGCCAGCAGCTTGCGGGGACTAGCGGGAGGCGATGAGCAGTTCTTC
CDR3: CASSLRGLAGGDEQFF

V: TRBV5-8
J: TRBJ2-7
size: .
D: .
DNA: TGTGCCAGCAGCGCCGCCGGTCAGGCCTACGAGCAGTACTTC
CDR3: CASSAAGQAYEQYF

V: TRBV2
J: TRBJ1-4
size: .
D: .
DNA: TGTGCCAGCAGTGGCACAGAGGGGGAAAAACTGTTTTTT
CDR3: CASSGTEGEKLFF

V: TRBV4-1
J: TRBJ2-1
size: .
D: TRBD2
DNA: TGCGCCAGCAGCCAAGCGGTGGGAGGGCCGGGTGAGCAGTTCTTC
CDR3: CASSQAVGGPGEQFF

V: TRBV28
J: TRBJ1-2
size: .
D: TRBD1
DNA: TGTGCCAGCAGCCTGGACAGGGGTCTTAGGGGGTATGGCTACACCTTC
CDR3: CASSLDRGLRGYGYTF

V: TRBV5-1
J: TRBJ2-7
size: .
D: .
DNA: TGCGCCAGCAGCTTGGCGTTTTCGGGTAAAGGCTACGAGCAGTACTTC
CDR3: CASSLAFSGKGYEQYF

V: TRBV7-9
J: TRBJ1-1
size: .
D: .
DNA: TGTGCCAGCAGCCTCGGACAGAACACTGAAGCTTTCTTT
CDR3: CASSLGQNTEAFF

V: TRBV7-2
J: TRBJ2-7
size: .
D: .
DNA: TGTGCCAGCAGCAAAGGTGGGGGGACCCCCGAGCAGTACTTC
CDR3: CASSKGGGTPEQYF

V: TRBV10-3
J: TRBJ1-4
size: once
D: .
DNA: TGTGCCATCAGTGAGTATCCAGGAGGGAATGAAAAACTGTTTTTT
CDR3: CAISEYPGGNEKLFF

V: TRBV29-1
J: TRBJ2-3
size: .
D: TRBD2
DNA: TGCAGCGTTGAGGGACTAGCGGCCGCTAGCACAGATACGCAGTATTTT
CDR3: CSVEGLAAASTDTQYF

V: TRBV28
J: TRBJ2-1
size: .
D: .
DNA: TGTGCCAGCGTTTGGGGCAATGAGCAGTTCTTC
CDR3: CASVWGNEQFF

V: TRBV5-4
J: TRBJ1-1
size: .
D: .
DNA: TGTGCCAGCAGCCCCCGAATGGGAGTGGCTGAAGCTTTCTTT
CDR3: CASSPRMGVAEAFF

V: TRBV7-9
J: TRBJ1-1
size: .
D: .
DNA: TGTGCCAGCAGATCCACTGTGGACACTGAAGCTTTCTTT
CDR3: CASRSTVDTEAFF

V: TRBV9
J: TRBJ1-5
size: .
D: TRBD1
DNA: TGTGCCAGCAGCGTAAACAGGGGACCTCAGCCCCAGCATTTT
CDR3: CASSVNRGPQPQHF

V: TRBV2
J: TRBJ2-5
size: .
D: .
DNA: TGTGCCAGCAGCCCCGTTAGGAGGGAGACCCAGTACTTC
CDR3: CASSPVRRETQYF

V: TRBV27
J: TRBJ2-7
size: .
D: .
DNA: TGTGCCAGCAGTTTAGAGGAGGGACTCTCCTACGAGCAGTACTTC
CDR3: CASSLEEGLSYEQYF

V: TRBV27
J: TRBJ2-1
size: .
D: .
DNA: TGTGCCAGCAGTTCTGGGGGACCACTAAATGAGCAGTTCTTC
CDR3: CASSSGGPLNEQFF

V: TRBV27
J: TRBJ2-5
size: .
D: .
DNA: TGTGCCAGCAGTTTTGTGGGGTTCGAGACCCAGTACTTC
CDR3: CASSFVGFETQYF

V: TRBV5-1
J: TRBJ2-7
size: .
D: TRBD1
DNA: TGCGCCAGCAGCGAAGGGACAGGGGGTTACGAGCAGTACTTC
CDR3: CASSEGTGGYEQYF

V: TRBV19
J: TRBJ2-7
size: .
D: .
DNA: TGTGCCAGTAGTTGGGGGCGGGATTCATCCTACGAGCAGTACTTC
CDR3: CASSWGRDSSYEQYF

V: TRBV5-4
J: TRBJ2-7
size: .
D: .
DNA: TGTGCCAGCAGCCTCGCCGGGATCCCATACGAGCAGTACTTC
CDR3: CASSLAGIPYEQYF

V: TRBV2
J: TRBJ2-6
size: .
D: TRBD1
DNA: TGTGCCAGCAGCGAGCTACAGGGGACAGGGTTTTTTGGGGCCAACGTCCTGACTTTC
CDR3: CASSELQGTGFFGANVLTF

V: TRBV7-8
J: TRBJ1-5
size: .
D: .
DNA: TGTGCCAGCAGCTTCGAGACAGAGGGGAATCAGCCCCAGCATTTT
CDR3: CASSFETEGNQPQHF

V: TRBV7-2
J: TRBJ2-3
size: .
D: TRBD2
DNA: TGTGCCAGCAGCTTGTTGCGAGGGCTAGCGGGAGGCACAGATACGCAGTATTTT
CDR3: CASSLLRGLAGGTDTQYF

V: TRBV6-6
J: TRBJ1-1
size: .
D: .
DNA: TGTGCCAGCAGTTACTTGGAAGCTTTCTTT
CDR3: CASSYLEAFF

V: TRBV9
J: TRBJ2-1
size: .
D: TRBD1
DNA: TGTGCCAGCAGCGTAGCCGGACAGGGGGCATGGAATGAGCAGTTCTTC
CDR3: CASSVAGQGAWNEQFF

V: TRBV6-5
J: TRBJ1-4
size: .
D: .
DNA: TGTGCCAGCAGTTACGGCGGGACTGCCAATGAAAAACTGTTTTTT
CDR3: CASSYGGTANEKLFF

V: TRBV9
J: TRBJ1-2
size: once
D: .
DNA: TGTGCCAGCAGCGAGGGTTACTATGGCTACACCTTC
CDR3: CASSEGYYGYTF

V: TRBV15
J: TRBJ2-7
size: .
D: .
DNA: TGTGCCACCAGCAGAACGGTCCGGGAACAAGCCCACGAGCAGTACTTC
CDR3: CATSRTVREQAHEQYF

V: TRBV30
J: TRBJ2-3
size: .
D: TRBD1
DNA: TGTGCCTGGAGTCCACGGGACAGGGGGATATGGGGAGATACGCAGTATTTT
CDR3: CAWSPRDRGIWGDTQYF

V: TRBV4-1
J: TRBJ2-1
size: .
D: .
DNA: TGCGCCAGCAGCCCAGGAGTTGGGAATGAGCAGTTCTTC
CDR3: CASSPGVGNEQFF

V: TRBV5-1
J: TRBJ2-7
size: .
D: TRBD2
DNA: TGCGCCAGCAGCCCAGGAGCGGGAGGGGTATACGAGCAGTACTTC
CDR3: CASSPGAGGVYEQYF

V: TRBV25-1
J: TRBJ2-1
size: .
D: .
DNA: TGTGCCAGCAGTGATAGGGGGAGACACAATGAGCAGTTCTTC
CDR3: CASSDRGRHNEQFF

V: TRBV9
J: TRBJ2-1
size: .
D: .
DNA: TGTGCCAGCAGCTCGCGGGGTAATCTGGGCAATGAGCAGTTCTTC
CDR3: CASSSRGNLGNEQFF

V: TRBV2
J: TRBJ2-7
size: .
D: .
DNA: TGTGCCAGCGAGTCTCAGCGAGGGTGGTACGAGCAGTACTTC
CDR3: CASESQRGWYEQYF

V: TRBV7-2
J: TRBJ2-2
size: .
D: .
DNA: TGTGCCAGCAACGAACCGGTGGCCGGGGAGCTGTTTTTT
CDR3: CASNEPVAGELFF

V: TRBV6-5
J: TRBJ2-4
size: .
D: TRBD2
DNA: TGTGCCAGCAGTTACTCGCCGGGAGGCCAAAACATTCAGTACTTC
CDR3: CASSYSPGGQNIQYF

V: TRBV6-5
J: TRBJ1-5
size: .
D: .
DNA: TGTGCCAGTCGGGAACGTGGTTCTAATCAGCCCCAGCATTTT
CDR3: CASRERGSNQPQHF

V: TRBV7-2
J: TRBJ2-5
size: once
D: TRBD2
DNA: TGTGCCAGCAGCTTAAGCGGGGATAGTGGAGAGACCCAGTACTTC
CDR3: CASSLSGDSGETQYF